This T cell receptor beta chain was documented in a study of CD8+CD57+ T cells in acquired aplastic anemia. Patients sequenced had flow cytometry evidence of CD8+CD57+ cell expansion. Patients were treatment-naive when blood was sampled. Germline loops: CDR1 MNHNS, CDR2 SASEGT. This CDR3 spans 14 amino acids. Between the trimmed V and J ends, which lost 6 bases and 9 bases, there was a span of 18 bases. Researchers used genomic DNA as the template to profile TCR beta VDJ and CDR3. MiXCR was run by TCRdb on the reads, yielding one entry per CDR3 protein. The sample holds over 150,000 distinct CDR3 sequences, 40% to 50% seen once.

The V gene is TRBV6-1, the J gene TRBJ1-5, with D possibly being TRBD1 (5 bases). This sequence originates from a human donor with aplastic anemia. The material sequenced was sorted CD4+, CD8+, or CD8+CD57+ T cells (not recorded which) from PBMCs. The CDR3: CASRQQGLEGPQHF. The CDR3 DNA follows: TGTGCCAGCAGACAGCAGGGCCTCGAGGGGCCCCAGCATTTT.